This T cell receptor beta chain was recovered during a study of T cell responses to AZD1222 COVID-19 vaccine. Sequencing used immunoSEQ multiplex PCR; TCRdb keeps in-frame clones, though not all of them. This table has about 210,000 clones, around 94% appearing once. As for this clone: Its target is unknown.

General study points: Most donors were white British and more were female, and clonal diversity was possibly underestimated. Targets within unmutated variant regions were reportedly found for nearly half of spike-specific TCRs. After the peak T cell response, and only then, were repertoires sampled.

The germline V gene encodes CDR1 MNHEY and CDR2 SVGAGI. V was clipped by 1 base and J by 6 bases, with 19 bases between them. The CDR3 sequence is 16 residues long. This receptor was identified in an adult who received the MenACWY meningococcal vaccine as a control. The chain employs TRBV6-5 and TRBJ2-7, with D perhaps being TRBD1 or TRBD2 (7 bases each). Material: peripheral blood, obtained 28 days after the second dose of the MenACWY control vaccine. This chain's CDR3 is CASSYFQTGRGGEQYF. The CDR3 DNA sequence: TGTGCCAGCAGTTACTTTCAGACCGGCAGGGGGGGCGAGCAGTACTTC.